These 14 T cell receptor beta chains share one sample of origin, sequenced in a study of vaccination effects on CD4 cells after COVID-19. For these TCRs, the target antigens are not known. It was after approximately 10 days of culture that CD4+ T cells were isolated. Generated by immunoSEQ multiplex PCR, the TCRdb table keeps only in-frame clones and is missing some. Of 50,000 or so clones in the sample, 65% to 80% are singletons; the top ten hold 4.5% to 7%. Source: CD4+ T cells from PBMCs cultured without peptide, taken before COVID-19 vaccination. All receptors derive from a human donor who received a COVID-19 vaccine.

The chain is built from TRBV6-2 or TRBV6-3 and TRBJ2-4; 10 bases agree with TRBD1. CDR3 length: 18 residues. The germline gives CDR1 MNHEY, CDR2 SVGEGT. J lost 0 bases, V lost 0 bases, and 5 bases had no gene match. The DNA of the CDR3 is TGTGCCAGCAGTTACTCTGTAGGGACAGGGGTAGCCAAAAACATTCAGTACTTC. Its translation: CASSYSVGTGVAKNIQYF.

V and J are TRBV7-2 and TRBJ2-7; D is unclear. There are 13 residues in the CDR3. Germline CDR1 SGHTA, CDR2 FQGNSA. Trimming removed 1 base from V and 2 bases from J, with 6 bases in between. The CDR3 protein is CASSLGAPYEQYF. The CDR3 DNA is TGTGCCAGCAGCTTAGGTGCTCCCTACGAGCAGTACTTC. The whole variable domain, remainder taken from reference TRBV7-2 and TRBJ2-7, is GAGVSQSPSNKVTEKGKDVELRCDPISGHTALYWYRQSLGQGLEFLIYFQGNSAPDKSGLPSDRFSAERTGGSVSTLTIQRTQQEDSAVYLCASSLGAPYEQYFGPGTRLTVT.

This chain uses TRBV5-6 with TRBJ1-1; 8 positions agree with TRBD1. This CDR3 region has 15 residues. The junction had 3 bases not matched to a gene; V was cut back by 2 bases and J by 0 bases. Germline V gene data show CDR1 as SGHDT and CDR2 as YYEEEE. The chain's CDR3 is CASSFRGRVNTEAFF. Written as DNA, the CDR3 is TGTGCCAGCAGCTTCAGGGGGCGGGTGAACACTGAAGCTTTCTTT.

The chain has TRBV6-5 and TRBJ1-4; TRBD1 matches at 7 bases. The germline V gene has CDR1 MNHEY and CDR2 SVGAGI. With V trimmed by 8 bases and J by 8 bases, 11 bases remained unmatched. This CDR3 spans 14 amino acids. CDR3 sequence reads: CASGRGGAREKLFF. The CDR3 DNA follows: TGTGCCAGCGGAAGAGGGGGCGCTAGGGAAAAACTGTTTTTT.

The chain's CDR3 is CASSYLALGTGSYEQYF. In DNA, the CDR3 is TGTGCCAGCAGTTATTTGGCTCTGGGGACAGGCTCCTACGAGCAGTACTTC. This sequence joins TRBV6-2 or TRBV6-3 and TRBJ2-7; TRBD1 agrees at 8 bases. This CDR3 contains 17 residues. Germline V lookup: CDR1 MNHEY, CDR2 SVGEGT. Losses at the gene ends were 3 bases for V and 0 bases for J; bases not matched to a gene: 10.

This clone has only a few counts. The genes are TRBV9 and TRBJ1-6, with D possibly TRBD1 on 6 matching bases. The CDR3 sequence is 14 residues long. Trimming pared 4 bases from V and 8 bases from J, leaving 13 bases between. Germline V gene data show CDR1 as SGDLS and CDR2 as YYNGEE. The CDR3 sequence: CASSQGGNDSPLHF. The CDR3, as DNA: TGTGCCAGCAGCCAAGGGGGGAACGATTCACCCCTCCACTTT.

The chain combines TRBV5-1 with TRBJ1-1, with D unclear. The V gene lost 0 bases and the J gene lost 1 base, with 10 bases spanning the gap. CDR1 is SGHRS, CDR2 YFSETQ, per germline. The CDR3 length is 15 residues. CDR3 protein: CASSLVSGGNTEAFF. The CDR3 DNA is TGCGCCAGCAGCTTGGTAAGTGGAGGGAACACTGAAGCTTTCTTT. Drawing the rest from reference TRBV5-1 and TRBJ1-1, the complete variable domain is KAGVTQTPRYLIKTRGQQVTLSCSPISGHRSVSWYQQTPGQGLQFLFEYFSETQRNKGNFPGRFSGRQFSNSRSEMNVSTLELGDSALYLCASSLVSGGNTEAFFGQGTRLTVV.

The genes are TRBV12-5 and TRBJ1-2; the D is unclear. Germline V gene data show CDR1 as LGHNT and CDR2 as FRNRAP. The CDR3 contains 17 residues. The V end lost 0 bases, the J end lost 2 bases, and 16 bases lay between the germline ends. The CDR3 here is CASGLVVRASLNYGYTF. The CDR3 coding sequence is TGTGCTAGTGGTTTGGTAGTAAGGGCTTCCCTCAACTATGGCTACACCTTC.

The CDR3 DNA is TGTGCCTGGAGTGTAATTAAGGGGCGGGTCAAGTATGGGGCCTATGGCTACACCTTC. This sequence encodes CAWSVIKGRVKYGAYGYTF. The V and J genes are TRBV30 and TRBJ1-2, with a possible D match to TRBD1 (5 bases). Germline CDR1 reads GTSNPN; CDR2 reads SVGIG (reference sequence). The CDR3 runs 19 residues. Trimming cost V 0 bases and J 4 bases, with 27 bases left between them.

The CDR3 sequence is CAWSVSTAQPQHF. The CDR3 DNA reads TGTGCCTGGAGTGTTTCAACGGCCCAGCCCCAGCATTTT. This chain connects TRBV30 to TRBJ1-5; D remains unclear. V gave up 0 bases and J gave up 7 bases, with 10 bases separating them. Germline assignment: CDR1 GTSNPN and CDR2 SVGIG (reference sequence). This CDR3 is built from 13 residues.

This chain links TRBV28 with TRBJ1-1, with D tentatively TRBD1 (6 bases). There are 14 residues in the CDR3. The V end lost 6 bases, the J end lost 7 bases, and 18 bases lay between the germline ends. Germline V lookup: CDR1 MDHEN, CDR2 SYDVKM. CDR3 region: CASSEYTGIYEAFF. The DNA of the CDR3 is TGTGCCAGCAGCGAGTATACAGGGATCTATGAAGCTTTCTTT.

This clone has just a few counts. The J gene is TRBJ1-5, the V gene TRBV30, with a weak D call TRBD1 (6 bases). The CDR3 is made up of 13 amino acids. CDR1 and CDR2 (germline): GTSNPN, SVGIG (reference sequence). V was cut by 3 bases and J by 4 bases, with 10 bases left in between. As DNA, the CDR3 is TGTGCCTGGAGCAGACAGGAGAATCAGCCCCAGCATTTT. Amino acid sequence: CAWSRQENQPQHF.

This clone has just one count. The chain combines TRBV10-2 with TRBJ2-2, with 10 bases lining up with TRBD2. The ends lost 3 bases at V and 8 bases at J; junction bases unmatched: 3. Germline assignment: CDR1 WSHSY and CDR2 SAAADI. The CDR3 spans 14 residues. The CDR3 DNA sequence: TGCGCCAGCAGTGAACTAGCGGGAAGGGGGGAGCTGTTTTTT. Its translation is CASSELAGRGELFF.

This chain uses TRBV19 with TRBJ1-2, with a tentative D call TRBD1 (5 bases). Germline CDR1 reads LNHDA; CDR2 reads SQIVND (reference sequence). This CDR3 contains 12 residues. V lost 11 bases and J lost 7, with 17 bases in between. CDR3 sequence reads: CAGDRDWSGYTF. The CDR3 DNA reads TGTGCCGGCGACCGGGACTGGTCTGGCTACACCTTC.